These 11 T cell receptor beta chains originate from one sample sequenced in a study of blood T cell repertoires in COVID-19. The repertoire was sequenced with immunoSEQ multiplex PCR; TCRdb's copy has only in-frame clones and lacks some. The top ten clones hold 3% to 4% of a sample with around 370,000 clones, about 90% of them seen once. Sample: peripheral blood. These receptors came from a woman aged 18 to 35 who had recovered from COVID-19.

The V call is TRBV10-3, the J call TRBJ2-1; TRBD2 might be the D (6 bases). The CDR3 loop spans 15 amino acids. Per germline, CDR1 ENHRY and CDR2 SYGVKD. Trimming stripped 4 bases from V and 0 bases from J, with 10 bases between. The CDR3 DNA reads TGTGCCATCAGTGTCGCCGGGGGCTCCTACAATGAGCAGTTCTTC. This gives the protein CAISVAGGSYNEQFF.

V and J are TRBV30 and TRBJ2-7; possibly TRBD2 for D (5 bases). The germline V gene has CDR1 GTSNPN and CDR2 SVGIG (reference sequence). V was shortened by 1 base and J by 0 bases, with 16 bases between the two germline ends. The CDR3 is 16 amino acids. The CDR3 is CAWSGPGEGLSYEQYV. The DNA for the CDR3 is TGTGCCTGGAGTGGCCCAGGAGAGGGCCTCTCCTACGAGCAGTACGTC.

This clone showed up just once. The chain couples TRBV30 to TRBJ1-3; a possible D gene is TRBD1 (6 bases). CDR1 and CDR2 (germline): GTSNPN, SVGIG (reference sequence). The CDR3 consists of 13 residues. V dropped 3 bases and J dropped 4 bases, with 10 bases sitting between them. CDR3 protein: CAWRQGLGNTIYF. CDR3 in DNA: TGTGCCTGGAGACAGGGCCTCGGAAACACCATATATTTT.

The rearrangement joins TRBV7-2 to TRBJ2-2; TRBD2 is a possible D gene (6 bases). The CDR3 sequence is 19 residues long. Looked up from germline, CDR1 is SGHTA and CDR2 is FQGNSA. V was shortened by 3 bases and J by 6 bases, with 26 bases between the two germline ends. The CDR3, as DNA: TGTGCCAGCAGCTTGACGATGGGACTTAAGGGTACTAGAGCCGGGGAGCTGTTTTTT. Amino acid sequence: CASSLTMGLKGTRAGELFF.

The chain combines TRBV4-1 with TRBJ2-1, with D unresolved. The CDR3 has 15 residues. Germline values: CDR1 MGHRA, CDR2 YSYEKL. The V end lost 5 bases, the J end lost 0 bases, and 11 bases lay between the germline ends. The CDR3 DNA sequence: TGCGCCAGCAGCGTGCGACTGAGCTCCTACAATGAGCAGTTCTTC. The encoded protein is CASSVRLSSYNEQFF.

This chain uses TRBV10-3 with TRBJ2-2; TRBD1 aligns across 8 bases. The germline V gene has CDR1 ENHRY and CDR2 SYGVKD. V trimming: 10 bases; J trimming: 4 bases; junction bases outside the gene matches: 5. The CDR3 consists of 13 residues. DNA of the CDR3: TGTGCCAGACGACAGGGGAGCACCGGGGAGCTGTTTTTT. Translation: CARRQGSTGELFF.

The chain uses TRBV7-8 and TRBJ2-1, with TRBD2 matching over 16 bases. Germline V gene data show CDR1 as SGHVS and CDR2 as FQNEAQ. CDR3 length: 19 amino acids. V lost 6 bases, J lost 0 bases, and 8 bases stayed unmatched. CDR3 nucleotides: TGTGCCAGCAGAACGGGACTAGCGGGAGGGCCGAGCTCCTACAATGAGCAGTTCTTC. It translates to CASRTGLAGGPSSYNEQFF.

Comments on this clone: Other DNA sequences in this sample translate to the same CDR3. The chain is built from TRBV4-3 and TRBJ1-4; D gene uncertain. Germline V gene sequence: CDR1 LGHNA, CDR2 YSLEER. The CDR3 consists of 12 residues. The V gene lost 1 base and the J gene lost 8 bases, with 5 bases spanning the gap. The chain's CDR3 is CASSQVREKLFF. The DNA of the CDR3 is TGCGCCAGCAGCCAAGTGCGGGAAAAACTGTTTTTT.

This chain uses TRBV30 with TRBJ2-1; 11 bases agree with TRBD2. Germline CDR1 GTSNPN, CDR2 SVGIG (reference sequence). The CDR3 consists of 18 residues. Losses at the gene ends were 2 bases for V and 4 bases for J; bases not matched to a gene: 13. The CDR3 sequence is CAWSLLAGERKAYNEQFF. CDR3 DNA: TGTGCCTGGAGTCTACTAGCGGGAGAAAGAAAGGCTTACAATGAGCAGTTCTTC.

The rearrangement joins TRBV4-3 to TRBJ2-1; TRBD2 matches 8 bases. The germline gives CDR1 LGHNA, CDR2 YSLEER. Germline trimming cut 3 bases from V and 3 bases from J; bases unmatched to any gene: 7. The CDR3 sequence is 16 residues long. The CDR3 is CASSQVSGNYYNEQFF. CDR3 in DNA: TGCGCCAGCAGCCAGGTTAGCGGGAACTACTACAATGAGCAGTTCTTC.

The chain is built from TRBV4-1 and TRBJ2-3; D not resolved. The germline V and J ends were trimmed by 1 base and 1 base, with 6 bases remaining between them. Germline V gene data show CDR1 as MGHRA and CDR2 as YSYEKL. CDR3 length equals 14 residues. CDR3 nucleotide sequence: TGCGCCAGCAGCCAAGTTTCAGGCACAGATACGCAGTATTTT. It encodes CASSQVSGTDTQYF.